This passage covers 24 T cell receptor beta chains from one sample sequenced in a study of OX40 agonist ivuxolimab in advanced cancers. TCRdb's copy holds only in-frame clones and misses some; the assay was immunoSEQ multiplex PCR. This sample has tens of thousands of clones, with about 83% found just once. The material sequenced was CD4+ or CD8+ T cells sorted from blood, taken in a trial of the OX40 agonist ivuxolimab. The source is an adult with an advanced solid tumor such as melanoma, head and neck, liver or kidney cancer.

This sequence joins TRBV7-9 and TRBJ2-6, with TRBD1 matching 9 bases. Per germline, CDR1 SEHNR and CDR2 FQNEAQ (reference sequence). V was pared by 7 bases and J by 3 bases, with 16 bases of the junction left unmatched. This CDR3 contains 19 residues. The CDR3 DNA reads TGTGCCAGCATCCGAAACCGCGTCGGACAGGGGAGTGGGGCCAACGTCCTGACTTTC. Translating it yields CASIRNRVGQGSGANVLTF.

This clone was seen only once. V usage is TRBV6-6 and J usage is TRBJ2-7, with a tentative D call TRBD2 (5 bases). Germline CDR1 reads MNHNY; CDR2 reads SVGAGI (reference sequence). V lost 6 bases to trimming and J lost 5 bases, with 8 bases between them. CDR3 length equals 11 residues. This chain's CDR3 is CASSPGDEQYF. The CDR3 coding sequence is TGTGCCAGCAGCCCCGGGGACGAGCAGTACTTC.

The V and J genes are TRBV9 and TRBJ2-3; TRBD2 aligns across 7 bases. This CDR3 has 16 residues. Germline values: CDR1 SGDLS, CDR2 YYNGEE. Losses at the gene ends were 3 bases for V and 5 bases for J; bases not matched to a gene: 12. The CDR3 sequence: CASSEIPGRGKDTQYF. Written as DNA, the CDR3 is TGTGCCAGCAGCGAGATCCCTGGGAGGGGCAAAGATACGCAGTATTTT.

Only a few counts were recorded for this clone. The V gene is TRBV7-6, the J gene TRBJ2-5; unclear D gene. CDR3 length equals 13 residues. V was pared by 3 bases and J by 2 bases, with 7 bases between. Germline CDR1 reads SGHVS; CDR2 reads FNYEAQ. This CDR3 reads CASSFTLQETQYF. The CDR3 bases are TGTGCCAGCAGCTTTACCTTACAAGAGACCCAGTACTTC.

The chain uses TRBV6-4 and TRBJ1-2; 7 bases are shared with TRBD1. The CDR3 runs to 12 residues. Unmatched junction bases numbered 4, after V lost 4 bases and J lost 8 bases. Germline V gene lookup returns CDR1 MRHNA and CDR2 SNTAGT. The CDR3 bases are TGTGCCAGCAGTGGACAGGGTGGGGGCTACACCTTC. Its protein product is CASSGQGGGYTF.

The chain combines TRBV29-1 with TRBJ1-3; a possible D gene is TRBD1 (5 bases). Trimming shortened V by 3 bases and J by 0 bases, and 18 bases separated the two germline ends. The CDR3 totals 17 residues. The V gene's germline CDR1 is SQVTM and CDR2 ANQGSEA. CDR3 protein: CSVELWDSSSSGNTIYF. The DNA for the CDR3 is TGCAGCGTTGAGCTTTGGGACTCATCAAGCTCTGGAAACACCATATATTTT.

This rearrangement joins TRBV6-1 to TRBJ2-5; unclear D gene. The V end was cut by 1 base, the J end by 7 bases, with 10 bases between. This CDR3 region has 13 residues. Germline V CDR1 and CDR2: MNHNS, SASEGT. The chain's CDR3 is CASSEVRDGTQYF. CDR3 sequence (DNA): TGTGCCAGCAGTGAAGTTAGGGATGGGACCCAGTACTTC.

The CDR3 region has the DNA TGTGCCAGCAGTTTCTGGAGCGGGAGGGCCATGAACAATGAGCAGTTCTTC. It specifies CASSFWSGRAMNNEQFF. The rearrangement links TRBV28 to TRBJ2-1, with 10 bases identical to TRBD2. Germline trimming cut 3 bases from V and 5 bases from J; bases unmatched to any gene: 10. Germline lookup yields CDR1 MDHEN and CDR2 SYDVKM. The CDR3 consists of 17 residues.

This rearrangement joins TRBV7-8 to TRBJ2-1, with D possibly being TRBD1 (5 bases). V was pared by 5 bases and J by 5 bases, with 22 bases between. Germline lookup yields CDR1 SGHVS and CDR2 FQNEAQ. CDR3 length: 17 amino acids. In DNA, the CDR3 is TGTGCCAGCAGCCCAAGAGGTAGGGGTCCTGGGGACAATGAGCAGTTCTTC. It encodes CASSPRGRGPGDNEQFF.

J is TRBJ2-3 and V is TRBV5-1; 16 bases align to TRBD2. Trimming cost V 4 bases and J 7 bases; bases outside gene matches: 9. The CDR3 extends over 17 amino acids. Germline loops: CDR1 SGHRS, CDR2 YFSETQ. CDR3 sequence (DNA): TGCGCCAGCAGCGTGGGACTAGCGGGAGGGAGTGGCAATACGCAGTATTTT. Its protein product is CASSVGLAGGSGNTQYF.

The rearrangement links TRBV11-2 to TRBJ2-5; tentatively, D is TRBD2 (6 bases). The CDR3 runs 15 residues. V dropped 1 base and J dropped 1 base, with 10 bases sitting between them. Germline V gene data show CDR1 as SGHAT and CDR2 as FQNNGV. This CDR3 reads CASSLVGGPQETQYF. Here the CDR3 DNA reads TGTGCCAGCAGCTTAGTAGGAGGGCCCCAAGAGACCCAGTACTTC.

This chain links TRBV5-6 with TRBJ1-1; 7 nucleotides line up with TRBD1. The V gene's germline CDR1 is SGHDT and CDR2 YYEEEE. The CDR3 spans 15 residues. The J segment lost 1 base and the V segment lost 3 bases, leaving 6 bases of the junction unmatched. DNA of the CDR3: TGTGCCAGCAGCTCCCTCGACAGGGAGAACACTGAAGCTTTCTTT. This codes for CASSSLDRENTEAFF.

This clone was seen just once. The rearrangement uses TRBV19 and TRBJ1-2; possible D gene TRBD1, 5 bases. The germline V and J ends were trimmed by 11 bases and 0 bases, with 7 bases remaining between them. The CDR3 loop spans 11 amino acids. Germline loops: CDR1 LNHDA, CDR2 SQIVND (reference sequence). In DNA, the CDR3 is TGTGCCGCAGGGTCTAACTATGGCTACACCTTC. This gives the protein CAAGSNYGYTF.

This chain connects TRBV7-8 to TRBJ1-3, with D tentatively TRBD1 (6 bases). The CDR3 is 16 amino acids. Germline CDR1 SGHVS, CDR2 FQNEAQ. Deletions cut 0 bases from V and 0 bases from J, with 9 bases between. Here the CDR3 DNA reads TGTGCCAGCAGCTTAGCGGGGGCCCGCTCTGGAAACACCATATATTTT. Encoded protein: CASSLAGARSGNTIYF.

In its sample, this clone was seen once. The chain uses TRBV28 and TRBJ2-5; 10 bases are a match to TRBD2. Germline-derived CDR1 and CDR2 are MDHEN and SYDVKM. V lost 2 bases and J lost 5; bases outside the gene matches: 8. The CDR3 totals 16 residues. The CDR3 nucleotides are TGTGCCAGCAGTTTACGCAAGCGGGGGGGCTCGGAGACCCAGTACTTC. Translating gives CASSLRKRGGSETQYF.

The V call is TRBV11-1, the J call TRBJ2-5, with TRBD2 matching over 7 bases. The J call is uncertain, as TRBJ2-7 better fits the DNA end. CDR1 SGHAT and CDR2 FQDESV come from the germline V gene (reference sequence). The CDR3 loop spans 14 amino acids. For the CDR3, the DNA is TGTGCCAGCAGCCATGGGCTAGCGGATTACGAGCAGTACTTC. Translation gives CASSHGLADYEQYF.

The V and J genes are TRBV19 and TRBJ1-4; a possible D gene is TRBD1 (5 bases). The CDR3 runs to 14 residues. Trimming removed 3 bases from V and 7 bases from J, with 12 bases in between. The germline gives CDR1 LNHDA, CDR2 SQIVND (reference sequence). The CDR3 region has the DNA TGTGCCAGTAGTATTCAGGGTGGCCTTGAAAAACTGTTTTTT. Protein product: CASSIQGGLEKLFF.

The chain employs TRBV30 and TRBJ2-3; possible D gene TRBD2, 6 bases. V was shortened by 4 bases and J by 5 bases, with 19 bases between the two germline ends. The CDR3 has 15 residues. CDR1 and CDR2 (germline): GTSNPN, SVGIG (reference sequence). The DNA of the CDR3 is TGTGCCTGGACTGGATCGAGGGACTTCCGAGATACGCAGTATTTT. Translation gives CAWTGSRDFRDTQYF. Complete variable domain (other parts from reference TRBV30 and TRBJ2-3): SQTIHQWPATLVQPVGSPLSLECTVEGTSNPNLYWYRQAAGRGLQLLFYSVGIGQISSEVPQNLSASRPQDRQFILSSKKLLLSDSGFYLCAWTGSRDFRDTQYFGPGTRLTVL.

The gene calls are TRBV10-3 and TRBJ2-2; possible D gene TRBD1, 5 bases. Trimming stripped 7 bases from V and 6 bases from J, with 12 bases between. Germline V gene sequence: CDR1 ENHRY, CDR2 SYGVKD. The CDR3 has 13 amino acids. CDR3 loop: CAITLTGAGELFF. CDR3 coding DNA: TGTGCCATCACACTCACAGGAGCCGGGGAGCTGTTTTTT.

This clone was seen just once. The chain carries TRBV27 and TRBJ2-3; D is perhaps TRBD1 (6 bases). The CDR3 runs to 16 residues. V was shortened by 3 bases and J by 10 bases, with 23 bases between the two germline ends. Germline V CDR1 and CDR2: MNHEY, SMNVEV (reference sequence). Written as DNA, the CDR3 is TGTGCCAGCAGTTTCTCGGGACAATTAAGTACGACTGCGCAGTATTTT. Translating gives CASSFSGQLSTTAQYF.

V is TRBV18 and J is TRBJ2-5; tentatively, D is TRBD1 (7 bases). This CDR3 contains 15 residues. CDR1 and CDR2 from the germline V gene are KGHSH and LQKENI. Deletions cut 2 bases from V and 3 bases from J, with 13 bases between. The CDR3 loop reads CASSPVQGGEETQYF. DNA of the CDR3: TGTGCCAGCTCACCAGTCCAGGGGGGAGAAGAGACCCAGTACTTC.

V usage is TRBV11-2 and J usage is TRBJ2-1; 12 positions agree with TRBD2. CDR1 SGHAT and CDR2 FQNNGV come from the germline V gene. The CDR3 contains 19 residues. The ends lost 0 bases at V and 6 bases at J; junction bases unmatched: 12. The CDR3 bases are TGTGCCAGCAGCTTAGATCGGCTAGCGGGGGGGAAGGGGCTCAATGAGCAGTTCTTC. It codes for CASSLDRLAGGKGLNEQFF.

The rearrangement joins TRBV6-1 to TRBJ2-6; the D is unclear. The CDR3 contains 18 residues. V was clipped by 3 bases and J by 2 bases, with 17 bases between them. Germline-derived CDR1 and CDR2 are MNHNS and SASEGT. The CDR3 region has the DNA TGTGCCAGCAGTGACTTATTCGGCGGCCTCGCTGGGGCCAACGTCCTGACTTTC. It codes for CASSDLFGGLAGANVLTF.

The rearrangement uses TRBV9 and TRBJ2-3; 7 bases fit TRBD2. CDR1 and CDR2 from the germline V gene are SGDLS and YYNGEE. The CDR3 consists of 15 residues. J lost 2 bases, V lost 2 bases, and 5 bases had no gene match. The DNA for the CDR3 is TGTGCCAGCAGCGTCGGAGCGGGACCCACAGATACGCAGTATTTT. This encodes CASSVGAGPTDTQYF.